This T cell receptor beta chain comes out of a study of T cell responses to AZD1222 COVID-19 vaccine (dated by TCRdb to 2020 to 2022). For the wider study: AZD1222 recipients with second doses at about 4 weeks or about 12 weeks were pooled, because spike-specific TCR depth and breadth did not differ between schedules. A total of approximately 230 trial participants underwent TCR sequencing, of whom 207 received two doses of AZD1222 and 26 received two doses of the MenACWY control vaccine. Trial participants were enrolled by age into subgroups of 18-55, 56-69 and 70-plus years, and around 150, 28 and 57 TCR-sequenced participants, respectively, were included in these subgroups.

About this clone: Its cognate antigen has yet to be identified. The record has no base qualities; no much larger clone is one base away.

What this sample's time point label stands for: baseline before first vaccination. Vaccinee samples came from UK trials COV001 and COV002, including a single-blind randomized controlled phase 2/3 trial of AZD1222 (ChAdOx1 nCoV-19) in healthy adults. For TCRbeta chain sequencing, PBMC samples were collected from trial participants at day 0 and at day 28 after the second dose. The CDR3 spans 12 residues, from the cysteine through the phenylalanine. The only DNA kept is the CDR3, 36 bases in frame from the first base. CDR1 and CDR2 (MDHEN, SYDVKM) derive from the germline V gene. V is pared back by 5 bases and J by 4 bases, with 6 bases lying between the germline termini. The CDR3 regions of human TCRbeta chains were analyzed by immunosequencing. The authors' pipeline ran thus. TCRs in the repertoires were compared against a reference library of SARS-CoV-2-specific TCRs that had been generated with the MIRA antigen-specificity platform. Breadth was defined as the fraction of unique TCRs that were SARS-CoV-2-associated. Depth was defined as the fraction of total T cells that were SARS-CoV-2-associated. Each spike-specific TCR was assigned to its reactive spike region and to a CD4 or CD8 class using the MIRA data. Log10-transformed breadth and depth values were compared by one-way ANOVA with Sidak's multiple comparisons tests. TCRdb obtained this table from immuneACCESS and retained in-frame rearrangements with V and J assigned. These tables miss some clones; where compared with another copy, unresolved V genes account for less than half of the shortfall, and the remainder is unexplained. V and J calls and clone size come straight from that table; D and trimming were deduced from the DNA. This sample lists 150,000 to 200,000 clones; around 92% were detected once. The ten largest clones represent about 10% of the sample.

The investigation overall reported the following: The vaccine-associated CD4 TCRs covered the entire spike protein, and the dominant responses fell in regions 160-218 and 743-854. Participants were mostly white British, with more females than males. The authors suggested clonal diversity may have been underestimated. Conclusions about previously exposed vaccinees were limited because only six AZD1222 recipients were SARS-CoV-2 seropositive at baseline. In the small 56-69-year group, the increase in depth fell short of significance, most likely because of low power. Because no samples from the day 14 peak response were available, repertoires could be characterized only after the peak T cell response. After two AZD1222 doses, both the breadth and the depth of spike-specific TCRs were significantly higher than at day 0 and than in MenACWY recipients. Reportedly, almost half of the unique spike-specific TCRs recognized epitopes lying outside the regions that are mutated in the B.1.351 and B.1.1.7 variants.

Here the sequenced sample was peripheral blood, taken on day 0 of AZD1222 vaccination. This receptor chain uses TRBV28 and TRBJ1-3; the D gene is possibly TRBD1, with 6 bases matching. This clonotype originated in an adult in good health. The DNA sequence follows: TGTGCCAGCAGTCAGGGGGGAAACACCATATATTTT. Protein translation: CASSQGGNTIYF.